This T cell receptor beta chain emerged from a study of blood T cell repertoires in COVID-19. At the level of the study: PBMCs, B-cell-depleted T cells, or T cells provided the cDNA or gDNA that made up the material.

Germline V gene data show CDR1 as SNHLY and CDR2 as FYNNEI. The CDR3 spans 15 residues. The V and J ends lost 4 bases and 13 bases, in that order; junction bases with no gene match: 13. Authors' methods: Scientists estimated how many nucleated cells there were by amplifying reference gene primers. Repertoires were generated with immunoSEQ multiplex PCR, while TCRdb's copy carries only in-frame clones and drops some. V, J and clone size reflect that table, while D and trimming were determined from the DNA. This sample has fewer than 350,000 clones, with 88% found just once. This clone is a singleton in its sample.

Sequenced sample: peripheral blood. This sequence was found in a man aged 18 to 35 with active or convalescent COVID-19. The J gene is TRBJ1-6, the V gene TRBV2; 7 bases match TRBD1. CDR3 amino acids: CASSGHRDSRVPLHF. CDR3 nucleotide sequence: TGTGCCAGCAGTGGCCACCGGGACAGTAGGGTTCCCCTCCACTTT.